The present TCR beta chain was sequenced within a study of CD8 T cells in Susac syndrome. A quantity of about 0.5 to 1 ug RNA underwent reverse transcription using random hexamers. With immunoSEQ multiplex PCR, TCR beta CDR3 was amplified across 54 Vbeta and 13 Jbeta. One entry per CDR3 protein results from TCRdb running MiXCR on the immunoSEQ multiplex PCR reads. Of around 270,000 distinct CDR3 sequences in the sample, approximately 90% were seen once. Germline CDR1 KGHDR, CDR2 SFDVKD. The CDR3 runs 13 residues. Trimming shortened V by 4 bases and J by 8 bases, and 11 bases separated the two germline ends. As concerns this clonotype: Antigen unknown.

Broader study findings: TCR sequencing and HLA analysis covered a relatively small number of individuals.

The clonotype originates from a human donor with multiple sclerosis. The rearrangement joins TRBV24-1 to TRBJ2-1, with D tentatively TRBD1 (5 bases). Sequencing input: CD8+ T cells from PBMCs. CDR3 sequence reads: CATSDQGGDEQFF. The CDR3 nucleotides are TGTGCCACCAGTGACCAGGGCGGCGATGAGCAGTTCTTC.